The source of this TCR beta chain is a study of beta chain features in type 1 diabetes. This clone was counted between two and nine times. Antigen unknown. Study-level results: Among all four CD4+ subsets, Type 1 diabetes patients had TCRB CDR3s that were moderately but significantly shorter.

Reverse transcription of all isolated RNA meant that expressed TCRB transcripts were sequenced. Sequencing of naive, central memory and regulatory T cell samples gave an average of approximately 3.8 million reads. Sequencing was performed with immunoSEQ multiplex PCR; in TCRdb, only in-frame clones are kept and a portion is missing. The sample has some 240,000 clones; approximately 16% are singletons. The germline gives CDR1 SEHNR, CDR2 FQNEAQ (reference sequence). V dropped 5 bases and J dropped 0 bases, with 10 bases sitting between them. This CDR3 is 15 amino acids long. The chain combines TRBV7-9 with TRBJ1-4; D is unresolved. What was sequenced was naive CD4+ T cells from blood. The sequence derives from a man younger than 40 with type 1 diabetes. The CDR3 DNA is TGTGCCAGCAGCCCGAGAATTGCAACTAATGAAAAACTGTTTTTT. Amino acid sequence: CASSPRIATNEKLFF.